This TCR beta chain is drawn from a study of CD8+ T cells in alopecia areata. V was shortened by 2 bases and J by 2 bases, with 10 bases between the two germline ends. Germline V CDR1 and CDR2: SGHRS, YFSETQ. CDR3 length equals 14 residues. As the sequencing template, cDNA was produced by extracting RNA and reverse transcribing it. Here immunoSEQ multiplex PCR was the method, and the copy in TCRdb shows in-frame clones only, minus some. The sample yields hundreds of thousands of clones, around two thirds seen once. Study-wide results and caveats: Lesional scalp, notably in alopecia totalis/universalis, had clonality above that of normal scalp.

Worth noting for this clone: What it recognizes is unknown.

This clonotype originated in a human donor with alopecia areata. The source was CD4+ T cells sorted from blood, collected at week 0. The rearrangement links TRBV5-1 to TRBJ2-5; tentatively, D is TRBD1 or TRBD2 (5 bases each). CDR3: CASSFGTPQETQYF. In DNA form, the CDR3 reads TGCGCCAGCAGCTTCGGGACGCCTCAAGAGACCCAGTACTTC.